This record looks at one T cell receptor (beta chain) sequence and its context. The protocol was immunoSEQ multiplex PCR, while the TCRdb copy is restricted to in-frame clones and leaves out a portion. Of some 55,000 clones listed, 90% to 95% are singletons. This sample was included in a study of OX40 agonist ivuxolimab in advanced cancers. CDR1 is SGHAT and CDR2 is FQNNGV in the germline V gene. CDR3 length equals 15 residues. V was pared by 2 bases and J by 7 bases, with 12 bases between. The starting material was CD4+ or CD8+ T cells sorted from blood, obtained in a trial of the OX40 agonist ivuxolimab. This rearrangement joins TRBV11-2 to TRBJ1-6, with D perhaps matching TRBD1 (5 bases). This TCR came from an adult with an advanced solid tumor such as melanoma, head and neck, liver or kidney cancer. In nucleotides, the CDR3 is TGTGCCAGCAGCTTACGGTGGCAGGGAAATTCACCCCTCCACTTT. Protein sequence: CASSLRWQGNSPLHF.